The sequence of this TCR beta chain was determined in a study of shared clonotypes between healthy human individuals. About the study: Those who served as donors were a couple of women and three men between the ages of 18 and 49.

Overall study results and limits: How much donors shared clonotypes was expected to be affected by sequencing depth.

The method was immunoSEQ multiplex PCR; TCRdb's version includes in-frame clones alone and lacks a portion of them. The sample gives over 2 million clones, 90% to 95% of which show up once; 0.13% is in the top ten. Germline V CDR1 and CDR2: SGHRS, YFSETQ. The CDR3 is 15 amino acids. Trimming cost V 3 bases and J 4 bases, with 13 bases left between them. Participating donors were healthy, HIV-negative adults free of recent acute infections or vaccinations. Remarks on this clone: Its cognate antigen is unknown.

Sample: naive CD4+ T cells sorted from blood. Sample subset: CD45RA+ positively selected. This TCR was sampled from a man aged 18 to 29 in good health. The chain employs TRBV5-1 and TRBJ2-2; tentative D call: TRBD1 (5 bases). Here the CDR3 reads CASSSTVQGTGELFF. CDR3 DNA sequence: TGCGCCAGCAGCTCAACGGTCCAGGGCACCGGGGAGCTGTTTTTT. Combining the CDR3 with reference TRBV5-1 and TRBJ2-2 gives the whole variable domain KAGVTQTPRYLIKTRGQQVTLSCSPISGHRSVSWYQQTPGQGLQFLFEYFSETQRNKGNFPGRFSGRQFSNSRSEMNVSTLELGDSALYLCASSSTVQGTGELFFGEGSRLTVL.